The source of this T cell receptor (beta chain) is a study of CD8 T cells in ankylosing spondylitis listed by TCRdb under 2017. Notes on the research overall: T cell receptor beta repertoires were profiled in healthy donors and ankylosing spondylitis patients so that disease-linked TCR variants could be found. The whole study cohort included roughly 110 healthy donors and 20 to 30 ankylosing spondylitis patients. Peripheral blood was sampled, and synovial fluid was additionally collected from ankylosing spondylitis patients.

What the authors observed across the whole study: A CD8+ phenotype was shown by the disease-linked clones, which were found at relatively low frequencies in peripheral blood. The disease-linked clones were reported to be significantly enriched in matched synovial fluid samples from ankylosing spondylitis patients. Blood from ankylosing spondylitis patients appeared to be characterized by a TCR beta motif composed of about eight highly homologous amino acid variants. Some TCR beta motif variants had previously been reported in synovial fluid and blood of reactive arthritis patients, which suggested common disease-initiation mechanisms.

This clonotype occurred many times. What antigen it recognizes has not been identified. No much larger clonotype is one base removed from it; base qualities were not supplied. Instrument used: Illumina HiSeq 2500. Quantitative 5'-RACE with molecular barcodes was used to prepare TCR beta libraries. The authors' pipeline ran thus. A new computational method, built on a probabilistic model of VDJ rearrangement, was used to identify disease-linked TCR variants. In-frame beta chains were kept once TCRdb had trimmed the public reads at Q25 with fastp and called clones with MiXCR. Rows with one shared CDR3 protein collapse into an entry with the most common genes and DNA. The V and J calls here are based on TCRdb, not the publication. This sample has 250,000 to 400,000 distinct CDR3 sequences in its table, and about 9.9% of those were observed once. Roughly 9% of the sample is held by the ten biggest clonotypes.

CDR1 and CDR2 (SGHRS, YFSETQ) derive from the germline V gene. V is cut back by 0 bases and J by 11 bases, with 2 bases in the junction unmatched. The CDR3 has 13 amino acids, counting the end cysteine and phenylalanine. Kept here is only the CDR3 DNA, which spans 39 bases and is read in frame from base 1. Recombination joined TRBV5-1 with TRBJ1-1, and 12 junction bases match TRBD1. Sample: blood, either unsorted or a sorted T cell fraction (not recorded which). The TCR originated in a female donor with ankylosing spondylitis or in good health (not recorded which). The CDR3 here reads CASSLVGQGAAFF. The nucleotide sequence is given as TGCGCCAGCAGCTTGGTGGGACAGGGGGCCGCTTTCTTT.